This TCR beta chain was identified in a study of post-analysis software for immune sequencing data (dated by TCRdb to between 2014 and 2016). Regarding the study in general: Disease courses on record covered relapsing-remitting, secondary progressive and progressive-relapsing multiple sclerosis, though some patients had no subtype annotation. A subset of samples was prepared in parallel using single-end sample barcoding, then pooled and co-amplified after Illumina adapter ligation. The patient repertoires were compared against 11 previously published healthy control repertoires obtained from donors aged about 6 to 26 years. Points the paper makes about the study in general: Patients showed significantly higher frequencies than controls for about 5 TRBV segments, among them TRBV5-6, TRBV5-1 and TRBV20-1. Normalized Chao1 diversity was significantly lower in multiple sclerosis patients than controls, suggesting substantial peripheral T-cell clonal expansion. Direct clustering with F measure showed strong co-clustering of samples prepared in the same batch, prompting a batch-effect correction. The control group was slightly older than the multiple sclerosis patient group.

TCR beta repertoires were profiled from peripheral blood of approximately 13 young patients with multiple sclerosis to demonstrate the VDJtools post-analysis software. The patients with multiple sclerosis were children and adolescents between roughly 6 and 15 years of age. Libraries came from PCR. The sequencer was an Illumina HiSeq 2500. Unique molecular identifiers were incorporated into TCR beta cDNA libraries to reduce PCR and sequencing biases. Roughly 0.5 million cDNA molecules were obtained per 1 to 10 million input T cells, so each molecule approximated one T cell. The patient libraries were prepared and sequenced with the same protocol used for the earlier healthy control dataset. Within a given batch, samples were prepared together, multiplexed and sequenced on the same HiSeq lane. For the original study's pipeline: MIGEC was used to process the raw barcoded reads, and molecular identifier groups with only a single read were discarded before consensus assembly and CDR3 extraction. Clonotype tables were post-analysed with VDJtools, normalizing diversity by down-sampling all datasets to the smallest sample size. To correct batch-related cross-sample contamination, repertoire overlap clustering matched CDR3 amino acid sequences but not nucleotide sequences. TCRdb cleaned the public reads at Q25 with fastp, built clones with MiXCR and kept in-frame beta chains. Each CDR3 protein appears once, grouped with its most common genes and DNA. Clone size and V and J calls follow TCRdb, not the original study. Present in this sample are about 460,000 distinct CDR3 sequences, over 35% of which were seen just once. In total, the top ten clones hold 9.5% to 13% of the sample.

This clonotype was detected only once. It has no known antigen specificity. One base away there is no much larger clone; base qualities are not given. Per the germline V gene, SGHRS is the CDR1 and YFSETQ is the CDR2. The germline V end is reduced by 4 bases and the J end by 2 bases; junction bases left unmatched: 3. Spanning cysteine to phenylalanine, the CDR3 consists of 15 amino acids. Of the read, only the CDR3 DNA is kept; its 45 bases are in frame from base 1. The sequencing input was blood. The rearrangement joined TRBV5-1 to TRBJ2-6; the junction holds 7 bases that match TRBD2. This receptor was obtained from a girl under 18 with multiple sclerosis. The CDR3 is CASSRGGAGANVLTF. The nucleotide sequence is given as TGCGCCAGCAGCCGGGGAGGGGCTGGGGCCAACGTCCTGACTTTC.